This record looks at one T cell receptor (beta chain) sequence and its context. What it recognizes is unknown. Sequencing libraries for TCR beta were prepared with iRepertoire HTBI primers and Arm-PCR of CDR3 regions. TCRdb called the multiplex PCR reads again in MiXCR, with one record for every CDR3 protein. This sample yields roughly 400,000 distinct CDR3 sequences, of which roughly a fifth are seen a single time; more than 13% belongs to the top ten. These data originate in a study of regulatory T cells in long-lasting Graves disease. Study-level information: By definition, persistent Graves' disease involved antithyroid drugs for over 5 years alongside positive TSH receptor antibodies.

Time point meaning: persistent/refractory GD, antithyroid drugs over 5 years with positive TRAb. PBMC RNA served as the TCR library source. Guidelines of the American Thyroid Association were used to diagnose Graves' disease. Recruitment took place at an endocrinology department in Xi'an, China. This CDR3 is 13 amino acids long. The germline CDR1 and CDR2 sequences are MNHEY and SMNVEV (reference sequence). Trimming took off 7 bases at V and 4 bases at J, with 10 bases between the two ends. Whole-study findings and limits: Persistent disease preferred TRBV28, TRBJ1-2 and TRBJ2-5.

This sequence originates from a female donor with Graves disease. The rearrangement joins TRBV27 to TRBJ2-2; D not certain. The sequences come from peripheral blood mononuclear cells (PBMCs), collected when the disease was refractory, from a patient treated with antithyroid drugs. CDR3 loop: CASKPVGTGELFF. CDR3 DNA sequence: TGTGCCAGCAAACCAGTTGGCACCGGGGAGCTGTTTTTT.